This T cell receptor beta chain was recovered during a study of tumor-infiltrating lymphocytes in oesophageal squamous cell carcinoma. The germline CDR1 and CDR2 sequences are MNHGY and SVAAGI. This CDR3 contains 14 residues. TCRdb re-called the PCR reads through MiXCR, storing one row per CDR3 protein. The table shows approximately 12,000 distinct CDR3 sequences, with around 50% occurring only once. The chain uses TRBV6-9 and TRBJ2-7; D is ambiguous. The J call may be mistaken, given a closer DNA end match to TRBJ2-5. The sample comprised esophageal tumor tissue. This TCR came from a female donor with esophageal squamous cell carcinoma. CDR3 loop: CASSISHQGETQYF. In DNA form, the CDR3 reads TGTGCCAGCAGTATATCCCATCAAGGGGAGACCCAGTACTTC.